This T cell receptor (beta chain) was retrieved from a study of metastatic and nonmetastatic thyroid tumors (dated by TCRdb to about 2020). A note on the overall study: Repertoires were compared across peripheral blood and tumor or nodule tissue samples from malignant and benign thyroid patients. Findings and caveats that apply to the study as a whole: In both blood and tumor samples, TCR beta diversity was reported to be significantly higher in malignant tumors than in benign nodules.

Notes on this clone: Its antigen remains undetermined. A single base separates this from a much larger clone, so it may be a read error. The CDR3 end shows no conserved phenylalanine or tryptophan, and so a read error is likely.

Libraries were constructed by PCR. The sequencer listed for this sample is Illumina HiSeq 4000. The TCR beta-chain CDR3 region of each patient was profiled by high-throughput sequencing. As for how the authors treated the data: A classifier to discriminate distant-metastatic papillary thyroid cancer patients was built from CDR3 differences across clinicopathological groups. The Shannon index was used to assess repertoire diversity, and the Morisita-Horn index was used to assess tumor-blood repertoire similarity. TCRdb's own reprocessing of the public reads used fastp at Q25 and MiXCR and kept productive beta chains. TCRdb's processing, not the study's, gives the V and J calls here. The sample table lists approximately 21,000 clones, approximately 22% of them with a count of one. The top ten clonotypes cover around 8.1% of the sample. For CDR1 and CDR2, the germline V gene lists SGHAT and FQNNGV. V is clipped by 2 bases and J by 8 bases, and the sequence between their germline boundaries is 9 bases long. The CDR3 totals 12 residues, both ends included. Just the 36-base CDR3 DNA is kept, in frame starting at base 1.

No patient had received any treatment before thyroid surgery. Using T-cell receptor beta sequencing, the researchers looked back retrospectively at clinical samples from patients, gathered between the early 2010s and the late 2010s. The source is a female donor with papillary thyroid cancer or a benign thyroid nodule (not recorded which). Some clones in this sample may be carry-over from other donors' samples. The sample taken for sequencing was adjacent normal tissue. The V and J segments used are TRBV11-2 and TRBJ1-2; TRBD1 is possibly the D segment (5 matching bases). The sequenced DNA is TGTGCCAGCAGCTTAATTCGGGGGGGCTACACCCTC. Protein translation: CASSLIRGGYTL.